These 8 T cell receptor beta chains originate from one sample sequenced in a study of blood T cell repertoires in COVID-19. The table came from immunoSEQ multiplex PCR; TCRdb's copy has only in-frame clones and leaves some out. The profile shows over 200,000 clones, 88% of them singletons. Sequenced: peripheral blood. The receptors shown here come from a man aged 60-69 years who had recovered from COVID-19.

This sequence joins TRBV13 and TRBJ2-4; D is possibly TRBD2 (5 bases). Per the germline V gene, CDR1 is PRHDT and CDR2 is FYEKMQ (reference sequence). V was clipped by 0 bases and J by 8 bases, with 14 bases between them. The CDR3 length is 15 residues. The DNA for the CDR3 is TGTGCCAGCAGCTTAGGGATACGAGGGTTAGACATTCAGTACTTC. Translating it yields CASSLGIRGLDIQYF.

The genes are TRBV6-2 or TRBV6-3 and TRBJ1-1, with a weak D call TRBD1 (6 bases). This CDR3 has 13 residues. V lost 2 bases, J lost 3 bases, and 7 bases lay in between. Germline V gene data show CDR1 as MNHEY and CDR2 as SVGEGT. The CDR3 DNA follows: TGTGCCAGCAGTTACCAGGGGTACACTGAAGCTTTCTTT. This sequence encodes CASSYQGYTEAFF.

The CDR3 DNA reads as TGTGCCAGCAGCCCCTTACGGGGGGTTAATGAAAAACTGTTTTTT. Protein product: CASSPLRGVNEKLFF. The chain is built from TRBV11-2 and TRBJ1-4, with D possibly TRBD1 on 5 matching bases. Trimming stripped 5 bases from V and 4 bases from J, with 14 bases between. The CDR3 length is 15 residues. Germline CDR1 is SGHAT and CDR2 is FQNNGV.

The chain is built from TRBV6-1 and TRBJ1-5; 8 bases are shared with TRBD1. From germline, CDR1 is MNHNS and CDR2 SASEGT. The length of the CDR3 is 17 residues. Trimming cost V 0 bases and J 7 bases; bases outside gene matches: 11. The CDR3 protein is CASSEAHNRGRGQPQHF. CDR3 DNA sequence: TGTGCCAGCAGTGAAGCGCATAACAGGGGGAGGGGGCAGCCCCAGCATTTT.

The chain is built from TRBV27 and TRBJ1-5; TRBD1 is a possible D gene (5 bases). With 3 bases removed from V and 2 bases from J, the gap between germline ends came to 11 bases. The CDR3 has 15 residues. Germline CDR1 MNHEY, CDR2 SMNVEV (reference sequence). The CDR3: CASSFRGDGNQPQHF. The DNA of the CDR3 is TGTGCCAGCAGTTTCCGGGGGGATGGCAATCAGCCCCAGCATTTT.

The chain employs TRBV3-1 (or the pseudogene TRBV3-2) and TRBJ2-7, with TRBD1 matching 8 bases. The CDR3 is made up of 13 amino acids. Germline CDR1 and CDR2: LGHDT and YNNKEL (reference sequence). J gave up 1 base and V 8 bases, and 4 bases lay outside the gene matches. In DNA, the CDR3 is TGTGCCAGCGAACGGACAGGGTCCTACGAGCAGTACTTC. Its protein product is CASERTGSYEQYF.

The chain carries TRBV7-8 and TRBJ2-3; 9 bases agree with TRBD1. CDR1 is SGHVS, CDR2 FQNEAQ, per germline. The CDR3 has 16 amino acids. V shed 5 bases and J 0 bases; nucleotides not matched to a gene: 6. The CDR3 region is CASSKRTGASTDTQYF. The CDR3 bases are TGTGCCAGCAGCAAAAGGACAGGGGCGAGCACAGATACGCAGTATTTT. Filled out from reference TRBV7-8 and TRBJ2-3, the complete variable domain reads GAGVSQSPRYKVAKRGQDVALRCDPISGHVSLFWYQQALGQGPEFLTYFQNEAQLDKSGLPSDRFFAERPEGSVSTLKIQRTQQEDSAVYLCASSKRTGASTDTQYFGPGTRLTVL.

V usage is TRBV7-3 and J usage is TRBJ2-5, with D tentatively TRBD1 (6 bases). The CDR3 is 13 amino acids. Trimming stripped 1 base from V and 5 bases from J, with 8 bases between. CDR1 and CDR2 from the germline V gene are SGHTA and FQGTGA. CDR3 region: CASSLNRGETQYF. The CDR3 DNA sequence: TGTGCCAGCAGCTTAAATAGGGGGGAGACCCAGTACTTC.